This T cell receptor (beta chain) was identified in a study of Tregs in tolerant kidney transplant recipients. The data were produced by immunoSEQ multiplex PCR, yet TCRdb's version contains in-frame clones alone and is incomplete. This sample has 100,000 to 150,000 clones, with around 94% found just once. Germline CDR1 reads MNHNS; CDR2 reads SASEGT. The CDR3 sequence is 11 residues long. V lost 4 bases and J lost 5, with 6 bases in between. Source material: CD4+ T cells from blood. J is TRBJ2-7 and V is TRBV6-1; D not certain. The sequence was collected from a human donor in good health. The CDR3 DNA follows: TGTGCCAGCAGTGCCCTCGACGAGCAGTACTTC. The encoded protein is CASSALDEQYF.